The 32 T cell receptor beta chains below were found in one sample sequenced in a study of lymphopenia after photon versus proton radiotherapy. Repertoires were generated with immunoSEQ multiplex PCR, while TCRdb's copy carries only in-frame clones and drops some. This table has several thousand clones, approximately 86% appearing once. The sequencing used peripheral blood, collected from a patient treated with photon-based radiotherapy. The receptors were sampled from an elderly man with cholangiocarcinoma.

The rearrangement links TRBV7-3 to TRBJ2-1; D is perhaps TRBD1 (6 bases). The CDR3 sequence is 13 residues long. CDR1 and CDR2 from the germline V gene are SGHTA and FQGTGA. Trimming pared 4 bases from V and 7 bases from J, leaving 11 bases between. CDR3 DNA sequence: TGTGCCAGCAGCTCCCAAGGGGGAAATGAGCAGTTCTTC. It encodes CASSSQGGNEQFF.

The rearrangement links TRBV6-5 to TRBJ2-3; 9 bases agree with TRBD1. V lost 0 bases to trimming and J lost 3 bases; unmatched junction nucleotides: 1. This CDR3 contains 15 residues. Germline V CDR1 and CDR2: MNHEY, SVGAGI. The CDR3 is CASSYSGTGTDTQYF. CDR3 DNA: TGTGCCAGCAGTTACTCAGGGACAGGGACAGATACGCAGTATTTT.

The chain couples TRBV7-9 to TRBJ2-5, with TRBD1 matching 8 bases. Germline assignment: CDR1 SEHNR and CDR2 FQNEAQ (reference sequence). Trimming at V came to 5 bases and at J to 1 base, leaving 6 bases not matched to a gene. The CDR3 consists of 15 residues. The CDR3 DNA is TGTGCCAGCAGCGACGGACAGGGCCTCCAAGAGACCCAGTACTTC. Encoded protein: CASSDGQGLQETQYF.

This clone has only one observation. The chain carries TRBV5-4 and TRBJ1-2; no definite D call. The CDR3 sequence is 14 residues long. Between the trimmed V and J ends, which lost 1 base and 2 bases, there was a span of 9 bases. Germline values: CDR1 SGHNT, CDR2 YYREEE (reference sequence). The DNA for the CDR3 is TGTGCCAGCAGCTTGCAAACGGGGAACTATGGCTACACCTTC. Translating gives CASSLQTGNYGYTF.

The chain links TRBV6-5 to TRBJ2-3; 8 nucleotides agree with TRBD1. The CDR3 extends over 15 amino acids. Trimming took 2 bases from V and 2 from J; bases not matched to a gene: 3. CDR1 is MNHEY, CDR2 SVGAGI, per germline. DNA of the CDR3: TGTGCCAGCAGTTACGGACAGGGAATCACAGATACGCAGTATTTT. Translation: CASSYGQGITDTQYF.

This clone showed up just once. The rearrangement links TRBV11-2 to TRBJ2-3; D is unclear. The V end lost 1 base, the J end lost 6 bases, and 11 bases lay between the germline ends. Germline V gene data show CDR1 as SGHAT and CDR2 as FQNNGV. This CDR3 comprises 14 residues. The CDR3 DNA reads TGTGCCAGCAGCTTAGGGCTCTCCCGCGATACGCAGTATTTT. As protein: CASSLGLSRDTQYF. The whole variable domain, remainder taken from reference TRBV11-2 and TRBJ2-3, is EAGVAQSPRYKIIEKRQSVAFWCNPISGHATLYWYQQILGQGPKLLIQFQNNGVVDDSQLPKDRFSAERLKGVDSTLKIQPAKLEDSAVYLCASSLGLSRDTQYFGPGTRLTVL.

This clone has just one count. The chain couples TRBV9 to TRBJ1-4, with D possibly being TRBD1 (5 bases). Germline loops: CDR1 SGDLS, CDR2 YYNGEE. The length of the CDR3 is 14 residues. V was clipped by 4 bases and J by 3 bases, with 10 bases between them. The CDR3 here is CASSKGYANEKLFF. In nucleotides, the CDR3 is TGTGCCAGCAGCAAGGGGTATGCTAATGAAAAACTGTTTTTT.

This sequence joins TRBV11-3 and TRBJ2-7; D may be TRBD1 (5 bases). V was cut by 1 base and J by 6 bases, with 16 bases left in between. The CDR3 contains 15 residues. CDR1 SGHNT and CDR2 YENEEA come from the germline V gene. The CDR3 DNA reads TGTGCCAGCAGCTTAGGAGGCAGGGCCACCTCCGAGCAGTACTTC. Its translation is CASSLGGRATSEQYF.

The V gene is TRBV7-3, the J gene TRBJ2-6; the D gene is possibly TRBD1 (5 bases). Germline-derived CDR1 and CDR2 are SGHTA and FQGTGA. The CDR3 is 18 amino acids. V dropped 5 bases and J dropped 2 bases, with 19 bases sitting between them. CDR3 sequence: CASSPKTQRGPGANVLTF. CDR3 coding DNA: TGTGCCAGCAGCCCCAAGACTCAAAGGGGCCCTGGGGCCAACGTCCTGACTTTC.

V is TRBV9 and J is TRBJ1-1, with D possibly being TRBD1 (6 bases). The CDR3 runs to 14 residues. V was clipped by 4 bases and J by 5 bases, with 15 bases between them. The germline gives CDR1 SGDLS, CDR2 YYNGEE. The CDR3 DNA reads TGTGCCAGCAGCCTGCTAGGGGGTAGGACTGAAGCTTTCTTT. Protein sequence: CASSLLGGRTEAFF.

The J gene is TRBJ2-4, the V gene TRBV7-2; D is undetermined. Trimming cost V 0 bases and J 5 bases, with 5 bases left between them. In germline, CDR1 is SGHTA, CDR2 FQGNSA. The CDR3 covers 13 residues. The CDR3 protein is CASSLAHENIQYF. CDR3 sequence (DNA): TGTGCCAGCAGCTTAGCCCATGAAAACATTCAGTACTTC.

The genes are TRBV4-1 and TRBJ2-2; D is unresolved. The CDR3 consists of 14 residues. The V gene's germline CDR1 is MGHRA and CDR2 YSYEKL. Trimming pared 2 bases from V and 3 bases from J, leaving 7 bases between. The CDR3, as DNA: TGCGCCAGCAGCCAACTTGTTGACACCGGGGAGCTGTTTTTT. Protein: CASSQLVDTGELFF.

The V call is TRBV6-6, the J call TRBJ1-2, with 12 bases that match TRBD1. This CDR3 spans 13 amino acids. CDR1 and CDR2 (germline): MNHNY, SVGAGI (reference sequence). Trimming cost V 8 bases and J 7 bases; bases outside gene matches: 5. The CDR3 DNA sequence: TGTGCCAGCCGGGACAGGGGGCTTGGTGGCTACACCTTC. Its protein is CASRDRGLGGYTF.

The chain employs TRBV28 and TRBJ1-1; D is possibly TRBD1 (5 bases). Between the trimmed V and J ends, which lost 5 bases and 11 bases, there was a span of 15 bases. Germline CDR1 is MDHEN and CDR2 is SYDVKM. The CDR3 extends over 12 amino acids. CDR3 in DNA: TGTGCCAGCAGTCGGTTAGGGGTCTTTGCTTTCTTT. It is translated as CASSRLGVFAFF.

The chain joins TRBV7-9 to TRBJ2-2, with D maybe TRBD1 (5 bases). The ends were cut back, 4 bases at V and 1 base at J, with 7 bases in the middle. The CDR3 runs 14 residues. Germline CDR1 and CDR2: SEHNR and FQNEAQ (reference sequence). This CDR3 reads CASSSTVNTGELFF. CDR3 in DNA: TGTGCCAGCAGCTCGACAGTGAACACCGGGGAGCTGTTTTTT.

The CDR3 protein is CARSLAPVPMNTEAFF. CDR3 in DNA: TGTGCCAGAAGCTTGGCGCCAGTGCCTATGAACACTGAAGCTTTCTTT. The chain uses TRBV5-3 and TRBJ1-1; D is uncertain. TRBV5-3 belongs to the ORF category, with a function that is uncertain. The CDR3 is 16 residues long. Trimming pared 0 bases from V and 0 bases from J, leaving 12 bases between.

The CDR3: CASMRFSYNSPLHF. DNA of the CDR3: TGTGCCAGCATGAGATTCTCCTATAATTCACCCCTCCACTTT. This chain joins TRBV28 and TRBJ1-6; no firm D call. This CDR3 region has 14 residues. Trimming removed 7 bases from V and 0 bases from J, with 7 bases in between. CDR1 MDHEN and CDR2 SYDVKM come from the germline V gene.

The V gene is TRBV28, the J gene TRBJ2-7; D gene uncertain. Trimming took off 2 bases at V and 3 bases at J, with 5 bases between the two ends. Germline lookup yields CDR1 MDHEN and CDR2 SYDVKM. The CDR3 is made up of 12 amino acids. CDR3 residues: CASSLINYEQYF. For the CDR3, the DNA is TGTGCCAGCAGTTTAATAAACTACGAGCAGTACTTC. Combining the CDR3 with reference TRBV28 and TRBJ2-7 gives the whole variable domain DVKVTQSSRYLVKRTGEKVFLECVQDMDHENMFWYRQDPGLGLRLIYFSYDVKMKEKGDIPEGYSVSREKKERFSLILESASTNQTSMYLCASSLINYEQYFGPGTRLTVT.

V is TRBV28 and J is TRBJ1-2; maybe TRBD1 (6 bases). With 7 bases removed from V and 6 bases from J, the gap between germline ends came to 15 bases. CDR3 length: 13 residues. Per germline, CDR1 MDHEN and CDR2 SYDVKM. This CDR3 is CASKEQGLDGYTF. In nucleotides, the CDR3 is TGTGCCAGCAAGGAGCAGGGGCTGGATGGCTACACCTTC.

The chain recombines TRBV6-1 with TRBJ2-3, with D possibly matching TRBD2 (6 bases). The CDR3 has 13 amino acids. V dropped 8 bases and J dropped 2 bases, with 11 bases sitting between them. Germline V gene data show CDR1 as MNHNS and CDR2 as SASEGT. The CDR3: CASRDSNTDTQYF. DNA of the CDR3: TGTGCCAGCCGGGACTCAAACACAGATACGCAGTATTTT.

The gene calls are TRBV7-6 and TRBJ2-7; D uncertain. The CDR3 is 14 residues long. The V gene's germline CDR1 is SGHVS and CDR2 FNYEAQ. V shed 3 bases and J shed 2 bases, with 11 bases lying between them. The CDR3 nucleotides are TGTGCCAGCAGCTTTTCGATAGGACCCTACGAGCAGTACTTC. This encodes CASSFSIGPYEQYF.

The chain joins TRBV10-1 to TRBJ1-3; D is unresolved. Germline V lookup: CDR1 WNHNN, CDR2 SYGVQD (reference sequence). The CDR3 runs 14 residues. V gave up 6 bases and J gave up 2 bases, with 11 bases separating them. The CDR3 spells CASRLDQAGNTIYF. CDR3 nucleotide sequence: TGCGCCAGCAGACTAGATCAAGCTGGAAACACCATATATTTT.

This clone was observed once. The chain recombines TRBV29-1 with TRBJ2-7; tentative D call: TRBD2 (5 bases). V shed 4 bases and J shed 1 base, with 8 bases lying between them. The V gene's germline CDR1 is SQVTM and CDR2 ANQGSEA. This CDR3 region has 12 residues. As DNA, the CDR3 is TGCAGCGTTGGGCGGACTTCCTACGAGCAGTACTTC. As protein: CSVGRTSYEQYF.

This clone was recorded once. This chain links TRBV6-1 with TRBJ1-4; D is possibly TRBD1 (6 bases). Germline CDR1 MNHNS, CDR2 SASEGT. CDR3 length: 13 residues. The V gene lost 7 bases and the J gene lost 7 bases, with 13 bases spanning the gap. The CDR3 is CASNLQGTEKLFF. The CDR3, as DNA: TGTGCCAGCAACCTACAGGGTACTGAAAAACTGTTTTTT.

The count of this clone is one. CDR3 bases: TGTGCCAGCAGACAGGGGGCTGATCAGCCCCAGCATTTT. Residues: CASRQGADQPQHF. The rearrangement uses TRBV28 and TRBJ1-5, with 9 positions matching TRBD1. Germline V gene data show CDR1 as MDHEN and CDR2 as SYDVKM. This CDR3 region has 13 residues. Trimming at V came to 6 bases and at J to 5 bases, leaving 2 bases not matched to a gene.

This clone has more than one count but fewer than ten. The rearrangement uses TRBV5-1 and TRBJ2-3, with D unresolved. This CDR3 is built from 16 residues. The germline V gene has CDR1 SGHRS and CDR2 YFSETQ. Trimming pared 0 bases from V and 0 bases from J, leaving 11 bases between. CDR3 nucleotide sequence: TGCGCCAGCAGCTTGGCCAATCTCGCTAGCACAGATACGCAGTATTTT. It encodes CASSLANLASTDTQYF.

The chain joins TRBV7-2 to TRBJ1-2; D possibly corresponds to TRBD1 (6 bases). The V and J ends lost 2 bases and 4 bases respectively, with 17 bases between them. The CDR3 has 16 amino acids. Germline CDR1 reads SGHTA; CDR2 reads FQGNSA. CDR3 bases: TGTGCCAGCAGCTTATCAACCGGGGGGCCGGGCTATGGCTACACCTTC. Its translation: CASSLSTGGPGYGYTF.

This rearrangement joins TRBV7-6 to TRBJ2-5; 9 bases align to TRBD1. The ends lost 5 bases at V and 5 bases at J; junction bases unmatched: 12. This CDR3 spans 16 amino acids. The germline V gene encodes CDR1 SGHVS and CDR2 FNYEAQ. CDR3 nucleotides: TGTGCCAGCAGCCGAACGGGACAGGGTACGGGGGAGACCCAGTACTTC. It codes for CASSRTGQGTGETQYF.

V usage is TRBV28 and J usage is TRBJ2-3; D tentatively reads TRBD1 or TRBD2 (5 bases each). Trimming took off 5 bases at V and 8 bases at J, with 20 bases between the two ends. CDR1 MDHEN and CDR2 SYDVKM come from the germline V gene. The CDR3 length is 15 residues. DNA of the CDR3: TGTGCCAGCAGTCCGAGGGGTTTCCCAGGTGGTACGCAGTATTTT. It yields the protein CASSPRGFPGGTQYF.

The genes are TRBV7-2 and TRBJ1-4, with TRBD1 identical over 7 bases. V gave up 2 bases and J gave up 5 bases; unmatched junction bases: 8. This CDR3 contains 16 residues. Per the germline V gene, CDR1 is SGHTA and CDR2 is FQGNSA. The CDR3 coding sequence is TGTGCCAGCAGCTTAAGAGGGGGCGTAAAGAATGAAAAACTGTTTTTT. Translation: CASSLRGGVKNEKLFF.

This sequence joins TRBV6-5 and TRBJ2-6; no firm D call. The CDR3 is 12 amino acids. In germline, CDR1 is MNHEY, CDR2 SVGAGI. Deletions cut 8 bases from V and 12 bases from J, with 14 bases between. CDR3 DNA: TGTGCCAGCCGCTTTATTGGTTCCGTCCTGACTTTC. Its protein is CASRFIGSVLTF.

This clone was counted a single time. This chain joins TRBV28 and TRBJ1-1; D unclear. Trimming stripped 5 bases from V and 5 bases from J, with 12 bases between. Germline CDR1 is MDHEN and CDR2 is SYDVKM. This CDR3 is 13 amino acids long. CDR3 DNA sequence: TGTGCCAGCAGTCCAGGACCGAGAACTGAAGCTTTCTTT. As protein: CASSPGPRTEAFF.